Given below is one T cell receptor beta chain in context. No antigen is known for it. Nothing much larger sits one base from this clone, and base qualities are not available. The entry originates in a study of T cell changes during pregnancy in multiple sclerosis (dated by TCRdb to between 2017 and 2020). Describing the broader study: The study looked at changes in the T cell repertoire across pregnancy in women with multiple sclerosis.

From the cysteine up to the phenylalanine, the CDR3 has a length of 15 residues. Only the CDR3 DNA is retained, 45 bases long and in frame from the first base. V is clipped by 6 bases and J by 4 bases, and the sequence between their germline boundaries is 13 bases long. The germline V gene gives CDR1 as MGHDK and CDR2 as SYGVNS. Receptor libraries were prepared by the immunoSEQ multiplex PCR assay. TCRdb mirrors the immuneACCESS table, restricted to in-frame sequences. Some clones are absent from its copies; in checked studies, under half trace to an unresolved V gene, and the reason for the others is unknown. For this sample the table gives about 58,000 clones, of which about 90% were detected only once. About 0.5% of the sample is in the top ten clones.

The V gene is TRBV25-1 and the J gene is TRBJ2-6; tentative D gene TRBD1, with 5 bases matching. This receptor was taken from a female donor in good health, enrolled as a control in a pregnancy study. The sequencing used CD4+ T cells from peripheral blood mononuclear cells, collected after pregnancy. CDR3 loop: CASSPRVSGANVLTF. The nucleotide sequence reads TGTGCCAGCAGCCCCAGGGTTTCAGGGGCCAACGTCCTGACTTTC.